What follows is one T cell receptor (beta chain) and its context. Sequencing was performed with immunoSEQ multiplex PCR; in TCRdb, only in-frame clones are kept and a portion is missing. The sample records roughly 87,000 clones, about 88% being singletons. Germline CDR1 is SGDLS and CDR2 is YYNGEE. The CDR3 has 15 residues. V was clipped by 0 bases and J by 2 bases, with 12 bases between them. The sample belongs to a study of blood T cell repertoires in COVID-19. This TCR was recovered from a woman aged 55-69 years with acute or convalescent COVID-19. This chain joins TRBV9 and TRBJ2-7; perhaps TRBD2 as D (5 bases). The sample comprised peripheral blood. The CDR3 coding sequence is TGTGCCAGCAGCGTAGCCCGGAGGTTAGCCTACGAGCAGTACTTC. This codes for CASSVARRLAYEQYF.